This entry concerns a single T cell receptor beta chain. Its antigen is undetermined. These data originate in a study of cytomegalovirus exposure and HLA in healthy donors. General study findings and limits: Specificity of a few CMV-associated chains for CMV antigens was verified in vitro. Listed as cytomegalovirus-associated were around 160 TCR beta chains.

Trimming removed 6 bases from V and 2 bases from J; junction bases left unmatched: 6. Looked up from germline, CDR1 is MDHEN and CDR2 is SYDVKM. The length of the CDR3 is 15 residues. Sequenced by immunoSEQ multiplex PCR; TCRdb stores in-frame clones only, minus some. Of tens of thousands of clones in the sample, 94% are singletons; the top ten hold roughly 3.2%. The clonotype originates from a woman between 18 and 29 years old in good health and CMV-seropositive. The sample consisted of PBMCs. The rearrangement links TRBV28 to TRBJ2-5; the match to TRBD2 covers 10 bases. DNA of the CDR3: TGTGCCAGCAGCACGACTAGCGGGTATCAAGAGACCCAGTACTTC. Protein sequence: CASSTTSGYQETQYF.